This T cell receptor beta chain was sequenced during a study of ipilimumab plus nivolumab after autologous stem cell transplantation. About the research overall: A median of roughly 8 nivolumab and a few ipilimumab doses were given. Myeloma cases were transplant-naive high-risk or relapsed within 3 years post first autologous transplant.

Sequencing was performed with immunoSEQ multiplex PCR; in TCRdb, only in-frame clones are kept and a portion is missing. The table includes 43,000 or so clones, roughly 90% detected once. Trimming took 1 base from V and 4 from J, leaving 14 bases between them. From germline, CDR1 is MGHRA and CDR2 YSYEKL. The CDR3 runs 16 residues. Starting 14 to 28 days after autologous transplant, ipilimumab 1 mg/kg was given. Patients received nivolumab 3 mg/kg at weeks 1, 4, 7, 10, then fortnightly to week 26. The sequence was obtained from a male donor with multiple myeloma. V and J are TRBV4-1 and TRBJ2-4, with D tentatively TRBD1 or TRBD2 (5 bases each). The source was PBMCs, collected in a trial of ipilimumab plus nivolumab as post-transplant consolidation. The CDR3 sequence: CASSQGFSGQKNIQYF. CDR3 bases: TGCGCCAGCAGCCAAGGGTTCAGCGGACAAAAAAACATTCAGTACTTC.